This T cell receptor (beta chain) was profiled in a study of blood T cell repertoires in COVID-19. Data came from immunoSEQ multiplex PCR; TCRdb stores just in-frame clones and leaves some out. The sample lists roughly 190,000 clones, about 86% occurring once. The V and J ends lost 3 bases and 7 bases respectively, with 15 bases between them. The CDR3 is 14 amino acids. CDR1 and CDR2 (germline): SGHTA, FQGNSA. Material: peripheral blood. The rearrangement uses TRBV7-2 and TRBJ1-1; D ambiguous. This sequence was found in a man aged 50-59 years with active or convalescent COVID-19. The CDR3 DNA follows: TGTGCCAGCAGCTTGGAAGGTGGGCTAAGTGAAGCTTTCTTT. As protein: CASSLEGGLSEAFF.